These 13 T cell receptor beta chains came from one sample sequenced in a study of molecular identifiers for immune sequencing clone quantification. TCRdb re-called the PCR reads with MiXCR, one entry per CDR3 protein. The table shows some 590,000 distinct CDR3 sequences, with about 25% occurring only once. Source material: naive CD8+ T cells from blood, with Jurkat cell RNA spiked in. Specified subset: FACS-sorted CD8+CD4-CCR7+CD45RA+ naive T cells. The receptors were gathered from a human donor in good health. Some libraries in this study had Jurkat cell RNA spiked in.

This clonotype was detected many times. The chain links TRBV6-1 to TRBJ1-1; D unclear. CDR1 and CDR2 from the germline V gene are MNHNS and SASEGT. This CDR3 comprises 14 residues. V gave up 5 bases and J gave up 1 base, with 11 bases separating them. In DNA, the CDR3 is TGTGCCAGCAGTTCGGGCCGACAGAACACTGAAGCTTTCTTT. Translation gives CASSSGRQNTEAFF.

V is TRBV2 and J is TRBJ2-1, with TRBD1 matching 9 bases. CDR1 and CDR2 from the germline V gene are SNHLY and FYNNEI. J was trimmed by 5 bases and V by 3 bases; bases with no gene match: 2. This CDR3 has 14 residues. Written as DNA, the CDR3 is TGTGCCAGCAGTGATGGGACAGGGAACAATGAGCAGTTCTTC. Its protein product is CASSDGTGNNEQFF.

This clonotype has at least ten counts. The chain employs TRBV30 and TRBJ2-1; D not resolved. Germline-derived CDR1 and CDR2 are GTSNPN and SVGIG (reference sequence). The CDR3 consists of 11 residues. V dropped 2 bases and J dropped 9 bases, with 8 bases sitting between them. CDR3 protein: CAWSSSREQFF. The CDR3 nucleotides read TGTGCCTGGAGTTCGTCACGTGAGCAGTTCTTC.

This clonotype was counted only a few times. V usage is TRBV11-3 and J usage is TRBJ2-1, with 7 bases aligning to TRBD2. Per the germline V gene, CDR1 is SGHNT and CDR2 is YENEEA. The CDR3 loop spans 15 amino acids. The J segment lost 8 bases and the V segment lost 5 bases, leaving 12 bases of the junction unmatched. CDR3 nucleotides: TGTGCCAGCAGCCTACGGACTAGTCCGTCGGATGAGCAGTTCTTC. Protein sequence: CASSLRTSPSDEQFF. The variable domain in full, with the rest retrieved from reference TRBV11-3 and TRBJ2-1, is EAGVVQSPRYKIIEKKQPVAFWCNPISGHNTLYWYLQNLGQGPELLIRYENEEAVDDSQLPKDRFSAERLKGVDSTLKIQPAELGDSAVYLCASSLRTSPSDEQFFGPGTRLTVL.

This clonotype occurred a few times. The chain links TRBV6-2 or TRBV6-3 to TRBJ1-1, with 7 bases identical to TRBD1. Germline V gives CDR1 MNHEY, CDR2 SVGEGT. V shed 6 bases and J 6 bases; nucleotides not matched to a gene: 4. The CDR3 contains 12 residues. The CDR3 sequence: CASSHRGAEAFF. CDR3 nucleotides: TGTGCCAGCAGCCACAGGGGCGCTGAAGCTTTCTTT.

As to this clonotype: The junction and the germline gene differ at one end; a read error may be behind it. The chain uses TRBV4-3 and TRBJ2-2, with D possibly called TRBD1 or TRBD2 (5 bases each). The germline CDR1 and CDR2 sequences are LGHNA and YSLEER. The CDR3 totals 16 residues. The CDR3 protein is CASSQDRLSGAGALFF. The CDR3 bases are TGCGCCAGCAGCCAAGACCGCCTGAGCGGAGCCGGGGCGCTGTTTTTT.

This clonotype was seen only a few times. This chain links TRBV6-5 with TRBJ2-1; possibly TRBD1 for D (6 bases). V lost 2 bases, J lost 1 base, and 15 bases lay in between. There are 17 residues in the CDR3. Looked up from germline, CDR1 is MNHEY and CDR2 is SVGAGI. The CDR3 loop reads CASSYTTPGTSYNEQFF. The CDR3 DNA reads TGTGCCAGCAGTTACACTACCCCGGGGACATCCTACAATGAGCAGTTCTTC.

Many counts were recorded for this clonotype. The chain links TRBV7-9 to TRBJ2-3, with 11 bases fitting TRBD2. The CDR3 length is 16 residues. From germline, CDR1 is SEHNR and CDR2 FQNEAQ (reference sequence). V shed 1 base, J shed 5 bases, and the junction held 5 bases outside the gene matches. CDR3 sequence (DNA): TGTGCCAGCAGCTTAGTTGTAGCGGGGGGGCAAGATACGCAGTATTTT. Protein sequence: CASSLVVAGGQDTQYF. The full variable domain, its missing parts supplied by reference TRBV7-9 and TRBJ2-3, is DTGVSQNPRHKITKRGQNVTFRCDPISEHNRLYWYRQTLGQGPEFLTYFQNEAQLEKSRLLSDRFSAERPKGSFSTLEIQRTEQGDSAMYLCASSLVVAGGQDTQYFGPGTRLTVL.

Note on this clonotype: A much larger clone differs by one base, so this may be a read error. V and J are TRBV9 and TRBJ2-3, with a weak D call TRBD2 (5 bases). This CDR3 is 14 amino acids long. The germline V gene has CDR1 SGDLS and CDR2 YYNGEE. V was cut by 0 bases and J by 0 bases, with 5 bases left in between. CDR3 in DNA: TGTGCCAGCAGCGTAGTAGCGAGCACAGATACGCAGTATTTT. Translated, it gives CASSVVASTDTQYF.

Concerning this clonotype itself: At one boundary the junction diverges from the germline segment, which might be a read error. The chain employs TRBV6-5 and TRBJ1-2; unclear D gene. The length of the CDR3 is 16 residues. Germline lookup yields CDR1 MNHEY and CDR2 SVGAGI. The CDR3 spells CASSYVGRDNDYSYTF. The CDR3 DNA follows: TGTGCCAGCAGTTACGTTGGGAGGGATAATGACTATAGCTACACCTTC.

J is TRBJ2-7 and V is TRBV6-5, with D hard to call. V lost 2 bases to trimming and J lost 4 bases, with 9 bases between them. This CDR3 comprises 13 residues. CDR1 is MNHEY, CDR2 SVGAGI, per germline. CDR3 sequence (DNA): TGTGCCAGCAGTTACAGAATCTCTTACGAGCAGTACTTC. Protein sequence: CASSYRISYEQYF.

This clonotype was detected only a few times. The V gene is TRBV30, the J gene TRBJ1-2; the D is unclear. This CDR3 contains 13 residues. V lost 0 bases to trimming and J lost 5 bases, with 10 bases between them. Germline V gene sequence: CDR1 GTSNPN, CDR2 SVGIG (reference sequence). In nucleotides, the CDR3 is TGTGCCTGGAGTGTTGGTCAGGCGTATGGCTACACCTTC. Its protein is CAWSVGQAYGYTF.

In this sample, this clonotype turned up a few times. J is TRBJ2-5 and V is TRBV7-6, with 7 bases lining up with TRBD2. Germline lookup yields CDR1 SGHVS and CDR2 FNYEAQ. J gave up 0 bases and V 2 bases, and 12 bases lay outside the gene matches. The CDR3 totals 18 residues. The CDR3 loop reads CASSLRRETETYQETQYF. The CDR3, as DNA: TGTGCCAGCAGCTTAAGGCGGGAGACCGAAACGTACCAAGAGACCCAGTACTTC. Using reference TRBV7-6 and TRBJ2-5 for the parts outside the CDR3, the full variable domain is GAGVSQSPRYKVTKRGQDVALRCDPISGHVSLYWYRQALGQGPEFLTYFNYEAQQDKSGLPNDRFSAERPEGSISTLTIQRTEQRDSAMYRCASSLRRETETYQETQYFGPGTRLLVL.